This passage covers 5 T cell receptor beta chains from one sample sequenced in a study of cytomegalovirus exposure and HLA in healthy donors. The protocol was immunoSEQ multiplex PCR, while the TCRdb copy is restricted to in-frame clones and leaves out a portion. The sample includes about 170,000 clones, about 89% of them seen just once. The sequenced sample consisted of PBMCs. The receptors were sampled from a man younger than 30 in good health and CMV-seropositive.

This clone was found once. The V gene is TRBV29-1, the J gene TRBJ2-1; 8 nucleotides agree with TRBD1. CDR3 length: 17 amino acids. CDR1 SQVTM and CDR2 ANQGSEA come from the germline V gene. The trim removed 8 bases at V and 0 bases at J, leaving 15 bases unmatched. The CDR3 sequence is CSLSGTGVDSSYNEQFF. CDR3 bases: TGCAGCTTATCCGGGACAGGAGTAGATAGCTCCTACAATGAGCAGTTCTTC.

CDR3 residues: CASREVYKGYTF. As DNA, the CDR3 is TGTGCCAGTAGAGAGGTCTACAAAGGCTACACCTTC. The chain has TRBV19 and TRBJ1-2; D gene uncertain. The germline V gene encodes CDR1 LNHDA and CDR2 SQIVND (reference sequence). The V end was cut by 6 bases, the J end by 8 bases, with 13 bases between. This CDR3 comprises 12 residues.

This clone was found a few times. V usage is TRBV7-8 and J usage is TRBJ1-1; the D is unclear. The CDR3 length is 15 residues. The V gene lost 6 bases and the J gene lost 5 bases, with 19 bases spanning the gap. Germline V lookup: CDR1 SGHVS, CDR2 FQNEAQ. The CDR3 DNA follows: TGTGCCAGCAGAGGCTCTGAGGAAAGGAGGACTGAAGCTTTCTTT. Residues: CASRGSEERRTEAFF.

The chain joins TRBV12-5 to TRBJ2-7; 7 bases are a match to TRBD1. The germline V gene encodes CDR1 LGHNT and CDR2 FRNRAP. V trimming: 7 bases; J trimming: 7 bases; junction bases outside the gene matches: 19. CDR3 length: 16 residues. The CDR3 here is CASAVRGDRPSWEQYF. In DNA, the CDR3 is TGTGCTAGTGCCGTCCGTGGGGACAGACCTTCTTGGGAGCAGTACTTC.

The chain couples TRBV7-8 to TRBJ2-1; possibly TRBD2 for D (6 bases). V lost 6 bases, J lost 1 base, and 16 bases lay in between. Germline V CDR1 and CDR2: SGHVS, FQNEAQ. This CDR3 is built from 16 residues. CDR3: CASRSRDLGSYNEQFF. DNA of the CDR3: TGTGCCAGCAGATCCCGGGACTTGGGGTCCTACAATGAGCAGTTCTTC.